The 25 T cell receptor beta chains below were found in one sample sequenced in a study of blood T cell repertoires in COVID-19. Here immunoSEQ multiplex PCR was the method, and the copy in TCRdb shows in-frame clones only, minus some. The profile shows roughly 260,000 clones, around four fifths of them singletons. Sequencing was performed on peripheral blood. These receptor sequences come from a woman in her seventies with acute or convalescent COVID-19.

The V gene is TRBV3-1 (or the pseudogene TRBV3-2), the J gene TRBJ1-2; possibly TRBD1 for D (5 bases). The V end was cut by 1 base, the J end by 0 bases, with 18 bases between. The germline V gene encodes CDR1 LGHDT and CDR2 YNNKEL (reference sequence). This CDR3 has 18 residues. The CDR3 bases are TGTGCCAGCAGCCAAGCAGCCTTCCGGGGGATTTCTAACTATGGCTACACCTTC. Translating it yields CASSQAAFRGISNYGYTF.

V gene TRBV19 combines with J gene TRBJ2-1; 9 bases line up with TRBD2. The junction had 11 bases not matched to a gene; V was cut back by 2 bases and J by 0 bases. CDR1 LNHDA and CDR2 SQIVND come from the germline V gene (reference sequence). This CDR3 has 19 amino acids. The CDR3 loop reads CASSISAASGDLSYNEQFF. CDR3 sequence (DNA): TGTGCCAGTAGTATAAGCGCAGCTAGCGGGGACCTCTCCTACAATGAGCAGTTCTTC.

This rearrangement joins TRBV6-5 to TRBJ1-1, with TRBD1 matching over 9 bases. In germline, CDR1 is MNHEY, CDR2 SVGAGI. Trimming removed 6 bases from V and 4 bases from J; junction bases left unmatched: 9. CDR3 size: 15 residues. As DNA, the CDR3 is TGTGCCAGCAGGATACAGGGGGCTGGAATCACTGAAGCTTTCTTT. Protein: CASRIQGAGITEAFF.

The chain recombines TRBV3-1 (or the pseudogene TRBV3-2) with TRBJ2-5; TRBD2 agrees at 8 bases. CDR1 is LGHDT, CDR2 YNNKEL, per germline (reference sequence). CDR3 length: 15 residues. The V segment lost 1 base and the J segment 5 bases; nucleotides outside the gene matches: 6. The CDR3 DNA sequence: TGTGCCAGCAGCCAAGGACCGGGGGGGCTTGAGACCCAGTACTTC. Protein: CASSQGPGGLETQYF.

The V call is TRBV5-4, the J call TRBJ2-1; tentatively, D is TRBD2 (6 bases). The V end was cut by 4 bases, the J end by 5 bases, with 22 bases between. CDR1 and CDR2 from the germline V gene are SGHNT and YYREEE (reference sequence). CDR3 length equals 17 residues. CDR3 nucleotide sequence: TGTGCCAGCAGCCGCGACGGGGGATTCTCCTTAAACAATGAGCAGTTCTTC. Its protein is CASSRDGGFSLNNEQFF.

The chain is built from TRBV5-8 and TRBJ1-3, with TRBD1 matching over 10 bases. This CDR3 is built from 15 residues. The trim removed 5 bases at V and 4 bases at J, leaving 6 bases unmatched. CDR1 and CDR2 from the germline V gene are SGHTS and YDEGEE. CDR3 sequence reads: CASRADRGQGNTIYF. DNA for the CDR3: TGTGCCAGCAGGGCCGACAGGGGGCAAGGAAACACCATATATTTT.

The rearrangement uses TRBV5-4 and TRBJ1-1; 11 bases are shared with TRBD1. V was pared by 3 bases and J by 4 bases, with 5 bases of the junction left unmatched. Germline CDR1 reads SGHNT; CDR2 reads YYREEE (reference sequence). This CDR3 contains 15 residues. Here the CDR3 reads CASSWSGTGGTEAFF. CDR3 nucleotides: TGTGCCAGCAGCTGGTCCGGGACAGGGGGCACTGAAGCTTTCTTT.

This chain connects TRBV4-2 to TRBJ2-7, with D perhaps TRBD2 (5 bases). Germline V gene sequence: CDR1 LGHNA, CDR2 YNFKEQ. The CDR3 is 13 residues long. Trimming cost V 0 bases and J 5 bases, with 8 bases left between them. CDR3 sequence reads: CASSQDRGDEQYF. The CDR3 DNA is TGTGCCAGCAGCCAAGACCGGGGAGACGAGCAGTACTTC.

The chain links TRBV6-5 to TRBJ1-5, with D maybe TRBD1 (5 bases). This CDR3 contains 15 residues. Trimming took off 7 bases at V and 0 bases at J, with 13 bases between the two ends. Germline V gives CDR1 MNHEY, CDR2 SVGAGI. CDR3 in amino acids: CASMKGRDSNQPQHF. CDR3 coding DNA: TGTGCCAGCATGAAGGGGCGGGATAGCAATCAGCCCCAGCATTTT.

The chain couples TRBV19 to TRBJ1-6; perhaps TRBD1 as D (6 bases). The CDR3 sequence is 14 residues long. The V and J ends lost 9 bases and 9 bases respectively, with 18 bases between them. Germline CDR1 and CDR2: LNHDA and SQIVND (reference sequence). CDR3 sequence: CASSFGGPGSPLHF. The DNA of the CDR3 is TGTGCCAGCTCCTTTGGGGGCCCAGGTTCACCCCTCCACTTT.

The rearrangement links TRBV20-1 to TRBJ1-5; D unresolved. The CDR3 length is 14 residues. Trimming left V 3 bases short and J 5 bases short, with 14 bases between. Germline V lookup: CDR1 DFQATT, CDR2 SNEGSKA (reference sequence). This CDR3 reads CSASPAGQDQPQHF. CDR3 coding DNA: TGCAGTGCTAGTCCGGCAGGCCAGGATCAGCCCCAGCATTTT.

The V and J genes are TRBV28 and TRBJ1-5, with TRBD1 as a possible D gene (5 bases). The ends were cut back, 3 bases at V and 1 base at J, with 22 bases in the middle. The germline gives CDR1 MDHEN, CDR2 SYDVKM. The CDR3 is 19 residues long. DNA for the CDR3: TGTGCCAGCAGTTTTCCGCGAAGGGGCGGAATGTTAAGCAATCAGCCCCAGCATTTT. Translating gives CASSFPRRGGMLSNQPQHF.

CDR3 DNA: TGCGCCAGCAGCTTGGCTGGGCAGGGGAGCACAGATACGCAGTATTTT. Translation: CASSLAGQGSTDTQYF. V usage is TRBV5-1 and J usage is TRBJ2-3; D possibly corresponds to TRBD1 (6 bases). The CDR3 is 16 residues long. Trimming took off 0 bases at V and 0 bases at J, with 11 bases between the two ends. CDR1 and CDR2 (germline): SGHRS, YFSETQ.

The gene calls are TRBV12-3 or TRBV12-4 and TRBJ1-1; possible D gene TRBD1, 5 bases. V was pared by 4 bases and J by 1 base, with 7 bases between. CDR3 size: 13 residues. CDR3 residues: CASSSGQNTEAFF. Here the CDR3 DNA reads TGTGCCAGCAGTTCCGGACAGAACACTGAAGCTTTCTTT.

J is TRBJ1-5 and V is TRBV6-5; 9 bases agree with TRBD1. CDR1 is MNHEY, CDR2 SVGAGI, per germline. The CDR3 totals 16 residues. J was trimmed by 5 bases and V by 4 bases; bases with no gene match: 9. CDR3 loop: CASSSFGGQGYQPQHF. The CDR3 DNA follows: TGTGCCAGCAGTTCCTTTGGGGGACAGGGCTATCAGCCCCAGCATTTT.

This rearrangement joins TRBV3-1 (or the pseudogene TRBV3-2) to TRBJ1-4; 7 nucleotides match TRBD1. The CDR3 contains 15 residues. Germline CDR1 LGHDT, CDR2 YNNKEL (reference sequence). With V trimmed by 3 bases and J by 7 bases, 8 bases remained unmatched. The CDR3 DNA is TGTGCCAGCAGCCAGAGCACAGGGGTTGTTGAAAAACTGTTTTTT. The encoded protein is CASSQSTGVVEKLFF.

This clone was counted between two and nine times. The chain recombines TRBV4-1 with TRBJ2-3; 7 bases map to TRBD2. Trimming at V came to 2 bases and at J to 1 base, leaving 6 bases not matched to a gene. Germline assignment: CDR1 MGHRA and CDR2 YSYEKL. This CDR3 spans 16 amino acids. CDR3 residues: CASSQIWTRGTDTQYF. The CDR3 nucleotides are TGCGCCAGCAGCCAAATCTGGACTAGGGGCACAGATACGCAGTATTTT.

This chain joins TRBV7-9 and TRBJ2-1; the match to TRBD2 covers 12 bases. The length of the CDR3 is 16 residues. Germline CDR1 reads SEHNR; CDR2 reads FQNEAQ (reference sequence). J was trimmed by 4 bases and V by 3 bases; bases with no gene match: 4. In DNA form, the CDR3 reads TGTGCCAGCAGCTTGTTTACTAGCGGGGGGTACAATGAGCAGTTCTTC. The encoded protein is CASSLFTSGGYNEQFF.

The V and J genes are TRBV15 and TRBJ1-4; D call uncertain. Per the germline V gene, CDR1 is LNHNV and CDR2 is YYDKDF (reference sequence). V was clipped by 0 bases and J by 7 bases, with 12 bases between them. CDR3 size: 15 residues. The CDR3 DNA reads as TGTGCCACCAGCAGAGACCCCGTAGTGAGTGAAAAACTGTTTTTT. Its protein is CATSRDPVVSEKLFF.

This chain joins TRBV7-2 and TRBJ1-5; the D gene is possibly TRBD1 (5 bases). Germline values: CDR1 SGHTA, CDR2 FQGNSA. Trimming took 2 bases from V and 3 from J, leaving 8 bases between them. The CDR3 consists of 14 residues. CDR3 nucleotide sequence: TGTGCCAGCAGCTTAATGGGACTCAATCAGCCCCAGCATTTT. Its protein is CASSLMGLNQPQHF.

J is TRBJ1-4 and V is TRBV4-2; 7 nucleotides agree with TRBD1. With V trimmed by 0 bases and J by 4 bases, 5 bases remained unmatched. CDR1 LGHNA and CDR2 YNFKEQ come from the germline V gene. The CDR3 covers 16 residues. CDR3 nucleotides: TGTGCCAGCAGCCAAGAAAGGGGGCAGGGTAATGAAAAACTGTTTTTT. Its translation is CASSQERGQGNEKLFF.

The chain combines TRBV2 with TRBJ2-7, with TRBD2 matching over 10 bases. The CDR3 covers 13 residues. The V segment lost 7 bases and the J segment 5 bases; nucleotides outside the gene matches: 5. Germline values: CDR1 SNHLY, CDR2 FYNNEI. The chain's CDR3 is CASNRLAGDEQYF. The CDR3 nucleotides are TGTGCCAGCAACCGGCTAGCGGGGGACGAGCAGTACTTC.

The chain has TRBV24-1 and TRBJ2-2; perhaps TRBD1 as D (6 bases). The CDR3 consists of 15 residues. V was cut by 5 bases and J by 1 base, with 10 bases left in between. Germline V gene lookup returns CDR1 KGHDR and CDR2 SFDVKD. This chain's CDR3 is CATSGETGNTGELFF. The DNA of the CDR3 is TGTGCCACCAGTGGAGAGACAGGGAACACCGGGGAGCTGTTTTTT.

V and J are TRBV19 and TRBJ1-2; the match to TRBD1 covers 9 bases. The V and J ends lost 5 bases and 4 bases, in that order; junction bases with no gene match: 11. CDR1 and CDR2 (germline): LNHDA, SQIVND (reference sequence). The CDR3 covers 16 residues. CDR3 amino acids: CASSPGQGRKSYGYTF. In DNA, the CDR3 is TGTGCCAGTAGTCCAGGACAGGGGAGGAAATCCTATGGCTACACCTTC.

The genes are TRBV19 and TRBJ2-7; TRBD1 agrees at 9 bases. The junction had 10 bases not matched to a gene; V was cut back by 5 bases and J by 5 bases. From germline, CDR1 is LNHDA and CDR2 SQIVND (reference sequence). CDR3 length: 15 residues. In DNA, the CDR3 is TGTGCCAGTAGTTCCACTGGGACAGGGCGGCACGAGCAGTACTTC. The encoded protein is CASSSTGTGRHEQYF.